One and the same sample provided the 13 T cell receptor beta chains below, sequenced in a study of T cells in narcolepsy listed by TCRdb under 2018. The library was made by the immunoSEQ multiplex PCR assay. TCRdb provides this immuneACCESS table in a form limited to in-frame rearrangements. Some clones are lacking; in checked studies, under half of them reflect an unresolved V gene, and why the rest are absent is not known. The sample table lists 15,000 to 16,000 clones, over 75% of them with a count of one. The top ten hold around 37% of the sample. The sample comprised memory (CD45RA-) CD4+ T cells from blood. According to the study, the label for this sample's cell subset or site signals: memory T cells sorted ex vivo from peripheral blood. These receptors were collected from a human donor in good health.

J is TRBJ1-5 and V is TRBV7-2, with D possibly matching TRBD1 (5 bases). The CDR3 extends over 15 amino acids. The germline CDR1 and CDR2 sequences are SGHTA and FQGNSA. Trimming cost V 1 base and J 2 bases, with 9 bases left between them. CDR3 in DNA: TGTGCCAGCAGCTTAGGGGGGTCGGGCAATCAGCCCCAGCATTTT. It codes for CASSLGGSGNQPQHF. Variable domain in full (rest from reference TRBV7-2 and TRBJ1-5): GAGVSQSPSNKVTEKGKDVELRCDPISGHTALYWYRQSLGQGLEFLIYFQGNSAPDKSGLPSDRFSAERTGGSVSTLTIQRTQQEDSAVYLCASSLGGSGNQPQHFGDGTRLSIL.

V is TRBV20-1 and J is TRBJ2-4, with a possible D match to TRBD1 (6 bases). Deletions cut 5 bases from V and 7 bases from J, with 9 bases between. The CDR3 contains 11 residues. Germline V gene sequence: CDR1 DFQATT, CDR2 SNEGSKA (reference sequence). Here the CDR3 reads CSAPRGNIQYF. The CDR3 DNA reads as TGCAGTGCTCCGAGGGGGAACATTCAGTACTTC.

The gene calls are TRBV5-6 and TRBJ2-7; D possibly corresponds to TRBD2 (6 bases). The CDR3 has 14 residues. Trimming removed 2 bases at V and 0 bases at J, with 9 bases between. Germline V gene lookup returns CDR1 SGHDT and CDR2 YYEEEE. CDR3 protein: CASSLGGSSYEQYF. The CDR3 nucleotides read TGTGCCAGCAGCTTAGGAGGGAGCTCCTACGAGCAGTACTTC.

CDR3 protein: CASSLLVGPVEAFF. The CDR3 coding sequence is TGTGCCAGCAGCTTGTTAGTAGGGCCGGTGGAAGCTTTCTTT. This chain joins TRBV5-6 and TRBJ1-1; D not resolved. Trimming cost V 1 base and J 8 bases, with 15 bases left between them. CDR3 length equals 14 residues. CDR1 is SGHDT, CDR2 YYEEEE, per germline.

V gene TRBV7-9 combines with J gene TRBJ2-7, with D possibly TRBD1 on 5 matching bases. The germline CDR1 and CDR2 sequences are SEHNR and FQNEAQ (reference sequence). V was trimmed by 6 bases and J by 0 bases, leaving 12 bases between them. The length of the CDR3 is 14 residues. For the CDR3, the DNA is TGTGCCAGCAGTCGATCAGGGTCCTCCTACGAGCAGTACTTC. It encodes CASSRSGSSYEQYF.

J is TRBJ1-3 and V is TRBV6-5; D may be TRBD1 (6 bases). Germline assignment: CDR1 MNHEY and CDR2 SVGAGI. The CDR3 runs 16 residues. V gave up 2 bases and J gave up 3 bases, with 14 bases separating them. CDR3 region: CASSYLLGADGNTIYF. CDR3 in DNA: TGTGCCAGCAGTTACCTACTGGGGGCGGATGGAAACACCATATATTTT.

The chain couples TRBV18 to TRBJ2-7, with 7 bases that match TRBD1. Germline CDR1 reads KGHSH; CDR2 reads LQKENI. Trimming removed 4 bases from V and 7 bases from J; junction bases left unmatched: 13. The CDR3 has 15 residues. CDR3 protein: CASSQLPGTEREQYF. The CDR3 DNA follows: TGTGCCAGCTCACAGCTCCCGGGGACAGAACGAGAGCAGTACTTC.

This clone was detected a few times. The chain employs TRBV19 and TRBJ2-2, with 7 bases lining up with TRBD2. The trim removed 1 base at V and 7 bases at J, leaving 0 bases unmatched. Germline loops: CDR1 LNHDA, CDR2 SQIVND (reference sequence). The CDR3 contains 13 residues. The CDR3 DNA follows: TGTGCCAGTAGTATAGCGGGAGGCGGGGAGCTGTTTTTT. This codes for CASSIAGGGELFF.

Turning to this clone: The junction departs from the called germline gene at one end, perhaps through a read error. V is TRBV18 and J is TRBJ1-3, with D perhaps matching TRBD1 (6 bases). The CDR3 consists of 15 residues. Germline CDR1 and CDR2: KGHSH and LQKENI. The CDR3 DNA reads TGTGCCAGCTCTCCACAGGGCCTCTCTGGAAACACCATATATTTT. Amino acid sequence: CASSPQGLSGNTIYF.

The gene calls are TRBV4-2 and TRBJ2-1; TRBD2 agrees at 12 bases. Trimming removed 1 base from V and 7 bases from J; junction bases left unmatched: 5. This CDR3 region has 16 residues. In germline, CDR1 is LGHNA, CDR2 YNFKEQ. CDR3 sequence reads: CASSQVRTSGTNEQFF. The CDR3 bases are TGTGCCAGCAGCCAAGTCCGGACTAGCGGGACGAATGAGCAGTTCTTC.

The chain links TRBV7-3 to TRBJ2-7; 7 positions agree with TRBD1. V was clipped by 0 bases and J by 4 bases; unmatched bases: 9. Germline assignment: CDR1 SGHTA and CDR2 FQGTGA. This CDR3 is 16 amino acids long. The CDR3 here is CASSLTGQGEEYEQYF. CDR3 nucleotide sequence: TGTGCCAGCAGCTTAACAGGCCAGGGGGAAGAATACGAGCAGTACTTC.

The V call is TRBV5-1, the J call TRBJ1-2; TRBD1 agrees at 9 bases. This CDR3 region has 15 residues. The germline gives CDR1 SGHRS, CDR2 YFSETQ. The J segment lost 5 bases and the V segment lost 0 bases, leaving 5 bases of the junction unmatched. CDR3 sequence reads: CASSLEGQGTYGYTF. CDR3 nucleotides: TGCGCCAGCAGCTTGGAGGGACAGGGAACTTATGGCTACACCTTC.

The rearrangement joins TRBV5-1 to TRBJ2-7; TRBD1 matches 10 bases. The CDR3 length is 14 residues. Unmatched junction bases numbered 2, after V lost 2 bases and J lost 3 bases. CDR1 SGHRS and CDR2 YFSETQ come from the germline V gene. The CDR3 nucleotides read TGCGCCAGCAGCTTAAGGACAGGGGGCTACGAGCAGTACTTC. The encoded protein is CASSLRTGGYEQYF.